Listed below are T cell receptor beta chains from one sample, sequenced in a study of T cells in Graves' hyperthyroidism and ophthalmopathy. One entry per CDR3 protein, called by TCRdb with MiXCR from the multiplex PCR reads. The data show about 640,000 distinct CDR3 sequences, less than 25% seen once. Sequencing was done on a sample of blood. These receptors all stem from a man aged 30 to 39 with Graves' ophthalmopathy. Both conserved end residues are trimmed from each CDR3.

v_gene	j_gene	CDR3aa
TRBV6-1	TRBJ2-1	ASSEAPSGWNEQF
TRBV7-2	TRBJ2-3	ASSSPGNSGSTRYTQY
TRBV28	TRBJ1-3	ASSFRHTGNTIY
TRBV6-1	TRBJ1-5	AISRGGVNQPQH
TRBV3-1	TRBJ1-2	ASSPRTASANYGYT
TRBV20-1	TRBJ1-2	SAASNAPNGARYYGYT
TRBV28	TRBJ1-3	ASSLYGEGLSGNTIY
TRBV25-1	TRBJ1-1	ASPNGPNTEAF
TRBV5-1	TRBJ1-1	ASSGQGGDTEAF
TRBV9	TRBJ2-7	ASSAGLAGPETYEQY
TRBV20-1	TRBJ1-1	SARALGNTEAF
TRBV7-6	TRBJ2-1	ASSLGTSGRLYNEQF
TRBV6-1	TRBJ2-7	ASSEYRGLYYEQY
TRBV20-1	TRBJ1-2	SARGLSNYGYT
TRBV19	TRBJ1-6	ASSPGFSNSPLH
TRBV10-3	TRBJ2-7	AISGGQEGKQY
TRBV6-9	TRBJ1-2	ASSYRGFHYGYT
TRBV20-1	TRBJ1-5	SATGTGGNSNQPQH
TRBV27	TRBJ2-7	ASSPMTSGAHYEQY
TRBV30	TRBJ1-5	AWGGQNQPQH
TRBV5-1	TRBJ1-5	ASSKPQGDYPLPLNSNQPQH
TRBV12-3/TRBV12-4	TRBJ2-7	ASSRRRGSVYEQY
TRBV19	TRBJ1-2	ASSARGQGAYGYT
TRBV19	TRBJ1-1	ASKSGRESTEAF
TRBV6-1	TRBJ2-7	ASSSTAGPGEQY
TRBV20-1	TRBJ2-3	SASSPLRSTDTQY
TRBV2	TRBJ2-5	ASSELLIAGGGETQY
TRBV6-2/TRBV6-3	TRBJ2-7	ASSYSTGTGSYEQY
TRBV12-3/TRBV12-4	TRBJ2-5	ASSSGTGSQY
TRBV27	TRBJ1-5	ASRGGGNQPQH
TRBV18	TRBJ2-1	ASSPQGQGYNEQF
TRBV4-1	TRBJ2-7	ASSQDSAGDAYEQY
TRBV12-3/TRBV12-4	TRBJ2-7	ASSLSLAGGEQY
TRBV4-1	TRBJ1-5	ASSQQINQPQH